This T cell receptor (beta chain) was identified during a study of long-term antiretroviral therapy in people with HIV. CDR3 length: 19 amino acids. Each donor had at least one pre-ART and at least two post-ART PBMC samples. A v3.0 immunoSEQ assay was performed at survey level. Each sample aimed for roughly 40,000-55,000 sequenced T-cell genomes. Generated by immunoSEQ multiplex PCR, the TCRdb table keeps only in-frame clones and is missing some. Found here are under 30,000 clones, 90% to 95% of them singletons; the top ten hold 2.2%. This sample comprised unsorted PBMCs, obtained almost 5 years after starting antiretroviral therapy. This chain connects TRBV12-1 to TRBJ1-1; TRBD1 reflects the table's D call only, with no check against the DNA. TRBV12-1 is described as a pseudogene. This sequence was found in a woman in her 50s with HIV. This CDR3 is CASSFERGGAGGLGTEAFF. The CDR3 region has the DNA TGTGCCAGCAGCTTTGAAAGGGGCGGGGCAGGGGGTTTGGGCACTGAAGCTTTCTTT.